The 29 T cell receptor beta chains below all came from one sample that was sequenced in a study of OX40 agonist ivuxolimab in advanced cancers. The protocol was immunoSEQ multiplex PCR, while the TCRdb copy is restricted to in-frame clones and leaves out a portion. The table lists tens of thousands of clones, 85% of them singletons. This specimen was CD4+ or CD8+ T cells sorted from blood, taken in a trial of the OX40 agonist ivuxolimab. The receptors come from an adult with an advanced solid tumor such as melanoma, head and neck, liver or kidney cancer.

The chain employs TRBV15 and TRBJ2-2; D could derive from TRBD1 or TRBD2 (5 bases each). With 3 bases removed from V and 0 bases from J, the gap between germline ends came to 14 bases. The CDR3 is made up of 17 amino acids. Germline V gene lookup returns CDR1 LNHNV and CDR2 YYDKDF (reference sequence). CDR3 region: CATSSFGGVPNTGELFF. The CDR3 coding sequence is TGTGCCACCAGCAGCTTTGGGGGTGTACCGAACACCGGGGAGCTGTTTTTT.

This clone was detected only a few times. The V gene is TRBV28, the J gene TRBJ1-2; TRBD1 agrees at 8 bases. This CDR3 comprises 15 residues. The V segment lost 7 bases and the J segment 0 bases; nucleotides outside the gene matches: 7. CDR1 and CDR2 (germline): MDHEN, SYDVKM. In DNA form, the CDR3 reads TGTGCCAGCAAAAGGACAGGGCTGGCTAACTATGGCTACACCTTC. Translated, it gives CASKRTGLANYGYTF.

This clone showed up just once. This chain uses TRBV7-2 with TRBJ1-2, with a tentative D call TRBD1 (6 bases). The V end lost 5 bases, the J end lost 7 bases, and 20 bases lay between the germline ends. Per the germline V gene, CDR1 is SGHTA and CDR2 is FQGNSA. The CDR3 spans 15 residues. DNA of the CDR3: TGTGCCAGCAGCCACAGGACAGCTCACCCGGGTGGCTACACCTTC. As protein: CASSHRTAHPGGYTF.

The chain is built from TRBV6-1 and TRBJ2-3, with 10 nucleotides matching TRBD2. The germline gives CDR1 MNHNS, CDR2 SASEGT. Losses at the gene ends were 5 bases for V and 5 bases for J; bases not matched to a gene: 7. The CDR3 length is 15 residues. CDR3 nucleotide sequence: TGTGCCAGCAGTCCGAGCGGGGGGGCCGTAGATACGCAGTATTTT. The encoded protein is CASSPSGGAVDTQYF.

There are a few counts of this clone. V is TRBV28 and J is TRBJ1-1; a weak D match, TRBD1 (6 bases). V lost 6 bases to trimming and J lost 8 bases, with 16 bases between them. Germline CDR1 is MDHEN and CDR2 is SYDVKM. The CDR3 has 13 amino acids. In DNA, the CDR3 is TGTGCCAGCAGGCCCCCCGGGACACCAGAAGCTTTCTTT. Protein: CASRPPGTPEAFF.

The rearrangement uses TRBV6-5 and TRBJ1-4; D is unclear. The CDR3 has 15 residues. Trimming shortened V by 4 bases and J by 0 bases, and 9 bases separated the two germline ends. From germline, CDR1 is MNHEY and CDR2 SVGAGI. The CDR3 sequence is CASSSDASTNEKLFF. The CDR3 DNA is TGTGCCAGCAGTTCGGACGCCTCAACTAATGAAAAACTGTTTTTT.

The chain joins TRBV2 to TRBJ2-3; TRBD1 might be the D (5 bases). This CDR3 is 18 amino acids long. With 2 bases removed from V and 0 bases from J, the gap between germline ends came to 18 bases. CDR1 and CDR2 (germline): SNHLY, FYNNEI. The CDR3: CASSEPPRQILSTDTQYF. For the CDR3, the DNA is TGTGCCAGCAGTGAACCCCCTCGACAGATTCTTAGCACAGATACGCAGTATTTT.

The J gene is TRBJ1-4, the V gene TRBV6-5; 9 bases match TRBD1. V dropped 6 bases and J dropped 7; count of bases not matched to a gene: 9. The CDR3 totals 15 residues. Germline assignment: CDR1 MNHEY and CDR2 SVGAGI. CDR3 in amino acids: CASRPTGGQGEKLFF. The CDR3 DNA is TGTGCCAGCAGGCCGACAGGGGGACAAGGTGAAAAACTGTTTTTT.

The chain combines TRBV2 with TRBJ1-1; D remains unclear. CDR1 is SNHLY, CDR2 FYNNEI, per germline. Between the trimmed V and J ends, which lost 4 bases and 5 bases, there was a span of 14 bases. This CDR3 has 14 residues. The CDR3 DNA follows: TGTGCCAGCAGTGTAAGGGTGAAGGGTACTGAAGCTTTCTTT. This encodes CASSVRVKGTEAFF. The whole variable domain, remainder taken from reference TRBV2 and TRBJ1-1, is EPEVTQTPSHQVTQMGQEVILRCVPISNHLYFYWYRQILGQKVEFLVSFYNNEISEKSEIFDDQFSVERPDGSNFTLKIRSTKLEDSAMYFCASSVRVKGTEAFFGQGTRLTVV.

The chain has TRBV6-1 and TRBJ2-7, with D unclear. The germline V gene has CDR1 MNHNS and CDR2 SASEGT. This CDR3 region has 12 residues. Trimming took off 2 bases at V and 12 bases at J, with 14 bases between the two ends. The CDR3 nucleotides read TGTGCCAGCAGTGAACAGAGTACGAAGGCGTACTTC. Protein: CASSEQSTKAYF.

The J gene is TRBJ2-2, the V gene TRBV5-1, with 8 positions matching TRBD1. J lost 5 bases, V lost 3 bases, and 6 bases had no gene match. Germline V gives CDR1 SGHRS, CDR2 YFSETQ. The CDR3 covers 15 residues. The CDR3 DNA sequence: TGCGCCAGCAGCTCCCGGGACAGGAGGACCGGGGAGCTGTTTTTT. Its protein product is CASSSRDRRTGELFF.

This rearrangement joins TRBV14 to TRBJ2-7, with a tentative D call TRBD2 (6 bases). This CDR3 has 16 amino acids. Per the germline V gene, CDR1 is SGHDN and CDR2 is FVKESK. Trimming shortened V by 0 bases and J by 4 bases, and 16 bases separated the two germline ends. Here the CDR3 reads CASSQDGFAGLYEQYF. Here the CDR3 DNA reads TGTGCCAGCAGCCAAGATGGGTTCGCGGGATTATACGAGCAGTACTTC. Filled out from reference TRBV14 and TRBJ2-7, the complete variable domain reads EAGVTQFPSHSVIEKGQTVTLRCDPISGHDNLYWYRRVMGKEIKFLLHFVKESKQDESGMPNNRFLAERTGGTYSTLKVQPAELEDSGVYFCASSQDGFAGLYEQYFGPGTRLTVT.

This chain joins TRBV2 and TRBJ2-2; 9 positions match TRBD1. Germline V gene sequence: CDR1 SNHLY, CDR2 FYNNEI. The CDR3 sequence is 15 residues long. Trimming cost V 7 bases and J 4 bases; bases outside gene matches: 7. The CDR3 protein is CASTGTGLGTGELFF. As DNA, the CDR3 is TGTGCCAGCACCGGGACAGGGTTGGGCACCGGGGAGCTGTTTTTT.

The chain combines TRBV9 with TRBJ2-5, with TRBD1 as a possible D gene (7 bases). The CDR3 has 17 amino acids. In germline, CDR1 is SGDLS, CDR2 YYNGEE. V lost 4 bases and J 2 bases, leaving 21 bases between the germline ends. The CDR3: CASSQMGGGTEQETQYF. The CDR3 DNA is TGTGCCAGCAGCCAGATGGGAGGTGGGACAGAGCAAGAGACCCAGTACTTC.

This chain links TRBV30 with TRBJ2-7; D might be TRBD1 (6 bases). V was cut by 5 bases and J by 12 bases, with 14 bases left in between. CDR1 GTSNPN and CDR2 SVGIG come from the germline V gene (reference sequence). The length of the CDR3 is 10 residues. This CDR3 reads CAWEGEPRYF. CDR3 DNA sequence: TGTGCCTGGGAGGGGGAGCCAAGGTACTTC.

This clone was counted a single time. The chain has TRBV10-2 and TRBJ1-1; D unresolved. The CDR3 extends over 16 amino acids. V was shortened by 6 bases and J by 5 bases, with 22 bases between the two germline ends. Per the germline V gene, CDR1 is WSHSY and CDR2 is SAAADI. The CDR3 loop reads CASSATPMLFTTEAFF. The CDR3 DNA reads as TGCGCCAGCAGCGCAACGCCGATGCTCTTCACGACTGAAGCTTTCTTT.

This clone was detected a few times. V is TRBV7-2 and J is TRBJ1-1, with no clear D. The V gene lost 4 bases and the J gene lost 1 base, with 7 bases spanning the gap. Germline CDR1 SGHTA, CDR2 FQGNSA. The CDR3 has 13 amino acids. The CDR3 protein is CASSSLENTEAFF. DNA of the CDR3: TGTGCCAGCAGCTCTTTGGAGAACACTGAAGCTTTCTTT. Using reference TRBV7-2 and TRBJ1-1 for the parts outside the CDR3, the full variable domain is GAGVSQSPSNKVTEKGKDVELRCDPISGHTALYWYRQSLGQGLEFLIYFQGNSAPDKSGLPSDRFSAERTGGSVSTLTIQRTQQEDSAVYLCASSSLENTEAFFGQGTRLTVV.

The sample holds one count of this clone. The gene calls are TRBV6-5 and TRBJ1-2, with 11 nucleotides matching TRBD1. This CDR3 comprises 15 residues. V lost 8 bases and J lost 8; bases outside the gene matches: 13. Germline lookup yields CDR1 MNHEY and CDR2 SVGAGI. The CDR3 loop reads CASSEPGQGVDGYTF. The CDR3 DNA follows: TGTGCCAGCTCCGAACCGGGACAGGGGGTGGACGGCTACACCTTC.

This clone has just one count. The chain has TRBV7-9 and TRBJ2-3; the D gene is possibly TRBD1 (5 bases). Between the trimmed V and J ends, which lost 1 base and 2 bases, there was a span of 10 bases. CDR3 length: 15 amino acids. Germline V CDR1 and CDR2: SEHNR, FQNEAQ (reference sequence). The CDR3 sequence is CASSLGTQFTDTQYF. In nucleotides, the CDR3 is TGTGCCAGCAGCTTAGGGACACAGTTCACAGATACGCAGTATTTT.

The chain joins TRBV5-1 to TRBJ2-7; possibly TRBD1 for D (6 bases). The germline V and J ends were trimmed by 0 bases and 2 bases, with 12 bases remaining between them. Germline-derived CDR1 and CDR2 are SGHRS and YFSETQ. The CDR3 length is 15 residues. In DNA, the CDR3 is TGCGCCAGCAGCTTGGCCGTAGACAGGCCCTACGAGCAGTACTTC. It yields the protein CASSLAVDRPYEQYF.

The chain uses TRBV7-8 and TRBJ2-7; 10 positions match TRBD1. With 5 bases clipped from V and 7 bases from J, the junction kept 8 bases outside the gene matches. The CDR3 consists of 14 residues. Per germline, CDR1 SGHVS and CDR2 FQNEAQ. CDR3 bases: TGTGCCAGCAGCGTGGGACAGGGGTTAAGGGAGCAGTACTTC. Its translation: CASSVGQGLREQYF.

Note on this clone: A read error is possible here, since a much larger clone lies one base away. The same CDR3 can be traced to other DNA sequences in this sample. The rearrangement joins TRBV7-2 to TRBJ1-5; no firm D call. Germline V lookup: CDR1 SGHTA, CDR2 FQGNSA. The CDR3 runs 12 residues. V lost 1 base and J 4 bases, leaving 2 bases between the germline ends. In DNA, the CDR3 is TGTGCCAGCAGCTTAGGAAATCAGCCCCAGCATTTT. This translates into CASSLGNQPQHF.

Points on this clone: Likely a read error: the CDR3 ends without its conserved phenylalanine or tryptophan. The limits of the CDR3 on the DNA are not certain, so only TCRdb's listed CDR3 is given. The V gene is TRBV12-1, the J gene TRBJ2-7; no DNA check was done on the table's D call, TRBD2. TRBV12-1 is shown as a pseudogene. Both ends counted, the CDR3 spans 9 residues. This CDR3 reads CASSFAGRD.

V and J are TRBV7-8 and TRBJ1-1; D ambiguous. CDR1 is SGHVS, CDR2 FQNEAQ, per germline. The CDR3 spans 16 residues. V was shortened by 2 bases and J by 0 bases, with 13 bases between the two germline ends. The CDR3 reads CASSLTSWTLNTEAFF. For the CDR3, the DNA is TGTGCCAGCAGCTTAACGTCCTGGACGCTGAACACTGAAGCTTTCTTT.

CDR3 sequence (DNA): TGTGCCAGCAGTTTAGATGGGGCGAACACTGAAGCTTTCTTT. It translates to CASSLDGANTEAFF. The chain couples TRBV28 to TRBJ1-1; D may be TRBD1 (5 bases). Germline CDR1 is MDHEN and CDR2 is SYDVKM. CDR3 length equals 14 residues. Between the trimmed V and J ends, which lost 2 bases and 1 base, there was a span of 8 bases.

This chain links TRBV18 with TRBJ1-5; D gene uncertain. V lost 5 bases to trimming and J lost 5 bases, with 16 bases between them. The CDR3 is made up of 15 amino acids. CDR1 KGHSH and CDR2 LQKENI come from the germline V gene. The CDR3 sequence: CASSAGQVGDQPQHF. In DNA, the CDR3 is TGTGCCAGCTCAGCCGGGCAGGTGGGAGATCAGCCCCAGCATTTT.

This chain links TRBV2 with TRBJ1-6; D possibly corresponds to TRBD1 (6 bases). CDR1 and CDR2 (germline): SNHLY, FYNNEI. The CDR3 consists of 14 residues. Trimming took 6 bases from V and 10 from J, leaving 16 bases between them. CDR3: CASRDLDSLSPLHF. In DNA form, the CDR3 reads TGTGCCAGCAGGGACCTGGACAGTTTGTCACCCCTCCACTTT.

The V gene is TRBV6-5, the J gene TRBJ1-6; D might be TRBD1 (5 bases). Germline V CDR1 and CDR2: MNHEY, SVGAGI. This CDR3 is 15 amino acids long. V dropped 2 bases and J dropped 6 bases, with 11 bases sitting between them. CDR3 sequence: CASSYSPRGNSPLHF. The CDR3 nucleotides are TGTGCCAGCAGTTACAGCCCTAGGGGTAATTCACCCCTCCACTTT.

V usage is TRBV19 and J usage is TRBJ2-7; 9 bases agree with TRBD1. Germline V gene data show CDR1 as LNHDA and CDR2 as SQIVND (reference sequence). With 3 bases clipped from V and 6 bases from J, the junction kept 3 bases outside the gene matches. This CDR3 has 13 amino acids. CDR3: CASSMDRGREQYF. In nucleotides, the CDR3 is TGTGCCAGTAGTATGGACAGGGGTCGCGAGCAGTACTTC.